Each of the 20 T cell receptor beta chains below was sequenced from the same sample in a study of blood T cell repertoires in COVID-19. Assay: immunoSEQ multiplex PCR; the TCRdb copy retains only in-frame clones and omits some. The sample records some 320,000 clones, 90% being singletons. The sample was PBMCs or T cells enriched from blood (not recorded which). These receptors all stem from a woman younger than 45 who had been exposed to COVID-19.

This chain joins TRBV3-1 (or the pseudogene TRBV3-2) and TRBJ2-3, with TRBD2 identical over 10 bases. After removal of 4 bases from V and 2 bases from J, the junction contained 6 bases not matched to a gene. The CDR3 length is 16 residues. CDR1 LGHDT and CDR2 YNNKEL come from the germline V gene (reference sequence). CDR3 in DNA: TGTGCCAGCAGCCCTGAGCGGGGGGGACCCACAGATACGCAGTATTTT. Translating it yields CASSPERGGPTDTQYF.

J is TRBJ2-5 and V is TRBV2, with 8 bases lining up with TRBD2. This CDR3 region has 12 residues. J was trimmed by 9 bases and V by 4 bases; bases with no gene match: 4. Germline V gives CDR1 SNHLY, CDR2 FYNNEI. CDR3 nucleotides: TGTGCCAGCAGTGGTTCCGGGGGGGCCCAGTACTTC. Translated: CASSGSGGAQYF.

V usage is TRBV13 and J usage is TRBJ1-1; TRBD1 matches at 8 bases. This CDR3 has 15 residues. CDR1 and CDR2 from the germline V gene are PRHDT and FYEKMQ (reference sequence). V dropped 3 bases and J dropped 1; count of bases not matched to a gene: 4. CDR3 DNA sequence: TGTGCCAGCAGCTTCTACAGGGGGGGGAACACTGAAGCTTTCTTT. Translated: CASSFYRGGNTEAFF.

This chain joins TRBV6-5 and TRBJ1-2; D not certain. CDR3 size: 14 residues. Trimming pared 9 bases from V and 5 bases from J, leaving 19 bases between. CDR1 and CDR2 from the germline V gene are MNHEY and SVGAGI. CDR3 protein: CASTREGRLYGYTF. In DNA form, the CDR3 reads TGTGCCAGTACGCGTGAGGGCAGGCTTTATGGCTACACCTTC.

This rearrangement joins TRBV4-1 to TRBJ1-1; D gene ambiguous. Trimming shortened V by 1 base and J by 1 base, and 10 bases separated the two germline ends. In germline, CDR1 is MGHRA, CDR2 YSYEKL. This CDR3 region has 15 residues. For the CDR3, the DNA is TGCGCCAGCAGCCAAGGGGTGGGAGAGAACACTGAAGCTTTCTTT. Its protein product is CASSQGVGENTEAFF.

This chain uses TRBV15 with TRBJ1-1, with 11 nucleotides matching TRBD1. The CDR3 contains 14 residues. Germline V CDR1 and CDR2: LNHNV, YYDKDF (reference sequence). V was clipped by 4 bases and J by 11 bases; unmatched bases: 9. This CDR3 is CATSKGGQGVTAFF. CDR3 in DNA: TGTGCCACCAGCAAGGGGGGACAGGGGGTCACGGCTTTCTTT.

V is TRBV15 and J is TRBJ1-2; D is ambiguous. CDR1 and CDR2 (germline): LNHNV, YYDKDF (reference sequence). CDR3 length: 15 amino acids. Deletions cut 0 bases from V and 4 bases from J, with 12 bases between. CDR3: CATSRDLREPYGYTF. The CDR3 nucleotides read TGTGCCACCAGCAGAGATCTCCGGGAGCCCTATGGCTACACCTTC.

This sequence joins TRBV19 and TRBJ2-4; the D is unclear. This CDR3 has 13 residues. Germline V CDR1 and CDR2: LNHDA, SQIVND (reference sequence). Deletions cut 1 base from V and 7 bases from J, with 8 bases between. The CDR3 sequence is CASSIGHSNIQYF. In nucleotides, the CDR3 is TGTGCCAGTAGTATAGGACATTCCAACATTCAGTACTTC.

The genes are TRBV15 and TRBJ1-1; possible D gene TRBD1, 5 bases. The CDR3 has 14 amino acids. V was cut by 2 bases and J by 2 bases, with 9 bases left in between. The V gene's germline CDR1 is LNHNV and CDR2 YYDKDF (reference sequence). The CDR3 DNA follows: TGTGCCACCAGCAGACGTAGGGGCAACACTGAAGCTTTCTTT. Translated, it gives CATSRRRGNTEAFF.

The chain has TRBV5-1 and TRBJ2-1; 9 nucleotides align to TRBD2. The CDR3 is made up of 16 amino acids. J was trimmed by 7 bases and V by 0 bases; bases with no gene match: 8. Per the germline V gene, CDR1 is SGHRS and CDR2 is YFSETQ. CDR3 sequence: CASSLASAGGGNEQFF. CDR3 coding DNA: TGCGCCAGCAGCTTGGCCTCAGCGGGGGGAGGGAATGAGCAGTTCTTC.

The chain is built from TRBV4-1 and TRBJ2-7, with a weak D call TRBD2 (8 bases). From germline, CDR1 is MGHRA and CDR2 YSYEKL. Trimming removed 4 bases from V and 3 bases from J, with 25 bases in between. CDR3 size: 18 residues. The DNA for the CDR3 is TGCGCCAGCAGCCGACAGGGAAGCGGGGGCTCTTACCTCTACGAGCAGTACTTC. Translated: CASSRQGSGGSYLYEQYF.

The chain couples TRBV3-1 (or the pseudogene TRBV3-2) to TRBJ1-1; D ambiguous. V was cut by 0 bases and J by 5 bases, with 16 bases left in between. The CDR3 extends over 16 amino acids. Germline V gene data show CDR1 as LGHDT and CDR2 as YNNKEL (reference sequence). DNA of the CDR3: TGTGCCAGCAGCCAAGAGCTAATGGGAAGGGAGACTGAAGCTTTCTTT. The encoded protein is CASSQELMGRETEAFF.

The chain links TRBV9 to TRBJ2-3, with D maybe TRBD1 (5 bases). The CDR3 spans 13 residues. Germline V gene sequence: CDR1 SGDLS, CDR2 YYNGEE. The germline V and J ends were trimmed by 1 base and 6 bases, with 9 bases remaining between them. DNA for the CDR3: TGTGCCAGCAGCGTACAGGGTGACGATACGCAGTATTTT. This translates into CASSVQGDDTQYF.

V and J are TRBV5-1 and TRBJ2-7; 8 bases map to TRBD1. Per the germline V gene, CDR1 is SGHRS and CDR2 is YFSETQ. Germline trimming cut 4 bases from V and 2 bases from J; bases unmatched to any gene: 5. The CDR3 has 14 amino acids. For the CDR3, the DNA is TGCGCCAGCAGCACGGACAGGGTTACCTACGAGCAGTACTTC. Its translation: CASSTDRVTYEQYF.

The rearrangement uses TRBV29-1 and TRBJ2-2; the D gene is possibly TRBD1 (6 bases). Trimming cost V 7 bases and J 2 bases, with 14 bases left between them. CDR1 is SQVTM, CDR2 ANQGSEA, per germline. CDR3 size: 14 residues. The CDR3 here is CSAGRGRNTGELFF. DNA for the CDR3: TGCAGCGCAGGCAGGGGCAGAAACACCGGGGAGCTGTTTTTT.

The chain couples TRBV9 to TRBJ2-3, with TRBD2 as a possible D gene (5 bases). CDR3 size: 15 residues. Germline values: CDR1 SGDLS, CDR2 YYNGEE. Trimming cost V 4 bases and J 6 bases, with 18 bases left between them. The CDR3 coding sequence is TGTGCCAGCAGCCCTCTGGCAGGACCGGGGGATACGCAGTATTTT. It yields the protein CASSPLAGPGDTQYF.

The V gene is TRBV12-3 or TRBV12-4, the J gene TRBJ2-1, with D possibly TRBD1 on 5 matching bases. There are 13 residues in the CDR3. Deletions cut 5 bases from V and 6 bases from J, with 11 bases between. This CDR3 reads CASSPRTFNEQFF. In nucleotides, the CDR3 is TGTGCCAGCAGTCCCCGGACATTCAATGAGCAGTTCTTC.

This clone occurred once. This rearrangement joins TRBV19 to TRBJ1-5, with 10 bases identical to TRBD1. CDR3 length equals 16 residues. J lost 4 bases, V lost 6 bases, and 9 bases had no gene match. The V gene's germline CDR1 is LNHDA and CDR2 SQIVND (reference sequence). For the CDR3, the DNA is TGTGCCAGTAGACCCCCGGGACAGGGGAGAAATCAGCCCCAGCATTTT. Protein sequence: CASRPPGQGRNQPQHF.

This chain uses TRBV27 with TRBJ1-2, with a weak D call TRBD1 (5 bases). V was shortened by 2 bases and J by 3 bases, with 13 bases between the two germline ends. The germline V gene encodes CDR1 MNHEY and CDR2 SMNVEV (reference sequence). This CDR3 contains 15 residues. CDR3: CASSLRGGVHYGYTF. The CDR3 bases are TGTGCCAGCAGTTTACGGGGGGGAGTACACTATGGCTACACCTTC.

V is TRBV12-3 or TRBV12-4 and J is TRBJ1-1; D remains unclear. V was shortened by 6 bases and J by 5 bases, with 13 bases between the two germline ends. This CDR3 has 13 amino acids. This chain's CDR3 is CASSQSRGTEAFF. CDR3 DNA sequence: TGTGCCAGCAGCCAATCCCGCGGGACTGAAGCTTTCTTT.